This entry is about one T cell receptor (beta chain). Exclusion of patients followed from uncontrolled infection, other autoimmune disease, pregnancy or lactation. The sample originates from a study of T cells in Graves' hyperthyroidism and ophthalmopathy. The TCR beta CDR3 regions underwent amplification using RNA transcripts as the source. The TCR CDR3 first-round RT-PCR relied on the HTBI primer set. Each CDR3 protein gets one entry after TCRdb re-called the multiplex PCR reads with MiXCR. In the table there are 50,000 to 60,000 distinct CDR3 sequences, around half of which are singletons. CDR1 SGHTA and CDR2 FQGNSA come from the germline V gene. This CDR3 is 16 amino acids long. The ends were cut back, 4 bases at V and 12 bases at J, with 25 bases in the middle.

The sample taken for sequencing was blood. The V and J genes are TRBV7-2 and TRBJ2-1; D is perhaps TRBD2 (6 bases). This sequence originates from a woman aged 50 to 65 with Graves' ophthalmopathy. The CDR3 protein is CASSWSDYQLSDGQFF. CDR3 bases: TGTGCCAGCAGCTGGTCGGACTACCAACTTAGCGATGGGCAGTTCTTC.